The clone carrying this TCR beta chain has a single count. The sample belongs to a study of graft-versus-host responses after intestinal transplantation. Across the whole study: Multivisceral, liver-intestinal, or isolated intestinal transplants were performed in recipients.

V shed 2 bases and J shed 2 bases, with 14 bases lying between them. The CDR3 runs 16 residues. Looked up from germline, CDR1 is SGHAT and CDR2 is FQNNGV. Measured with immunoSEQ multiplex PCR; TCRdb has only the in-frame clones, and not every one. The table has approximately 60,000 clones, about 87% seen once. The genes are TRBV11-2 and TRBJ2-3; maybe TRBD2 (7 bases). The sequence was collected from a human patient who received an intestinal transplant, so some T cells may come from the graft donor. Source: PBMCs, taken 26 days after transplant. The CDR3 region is CASSLPGGVITDTQYF. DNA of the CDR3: TGTGCCAGCAGCTTACCGGGGGGCGTGATCACAGATACGCAGTATTTT.